Sequencing of this TCR beta chain was carried out in a study of vaccination effects on CD4 cells after COVID-19. Looking at the study overall: Participants completed two doses of the BNT162b2 or mRNA-1273 vaccine. General observations from the study: Marked clonal contraction was seen in infection- and vaccine-induced clones late after vaccination.

Profiled with immunoSEQ multiplex PCR; TCRdb holds only in-frame clones, not every one. The sample yields 65,000 to 85,000 clones, 75% to 85% seen once. Germline-derived CDR1 and CDR2 are MNHNS and SASEGT. The CDR3 totals 13 residues. V was cut by 2 bases and J by 10 bases, with 15 bases left in between. A remark on this clone: Its cognate antigen is unknown.

Using viral peptide pools, the ViraFEST assay grew out antigen-specific CD4+ T cells prior to sequencing. With more than 9 days of culture completed, CD4+ T cells were isolated. None of these healthy vaccinees had been infected with SARS-CoV-2 before vaccination. Each culture well received under 2.5 million PBMC. These cells were then cultured in IMDM with approximately 9.8 IU/ml IL-2 and roughly 10 ug/ml peptides. The authors replaced half the medium with IL-2 medium on days 3 and 7. The V call is TRBV6-1, the J call TRBJ2-7, with a possible D match to TRBD1 (5 bases). The sample was CD4+ T cells from PBMCs cultured with SARS-CoV-2 spike peptides, taken before COVID-19 vaccination. This clonotype was obtained from a human donor who received a COVID-19 vaccine. The CDR3 region is CASSEIFGGAQYV. In nucleotides, the CDR3 is TGTGCCAGCAGTGAAATTTTTGGTGGGGCTCAGTACGTC.